This is a list of T cell receptor beta chains from one sample in a study of shared clonotypes between healthy human individuals. Method: immunoSEQ multiplex PCR; TCRdb's copy keeps in-frame clones and lacks some. Of about 1.5 million clones in the sample, about 98% are singletons; the top ten hold 0.4% to 0.55%. Sequenced sample: naive CD4+ T cells sorted from blood. These receptors were obtained from a man aged 25-45 years in good health. Both conserved end residues are part of each CDR3. A D gene is named only where the DNA matches it firmly. Rows give clone size only sometimes, using once, few, many, or a class for an expanded clone.

v_call	clone_size	j_call	d_call	cdr3_aa	cdr3_nt
TRBV5-1	NA	TRBJ2-3	TRBD1	CASSQGQGMGTQYF	TGCGCCAGCAGCCAGGGACAGGGGATGGGTACGCAGTATTTT
TRBV9	NA	TRBJ2-7	NA	CASSAPARGLNSYEQYF	TGTGCCAGCAGCGCGCCCGCCCGGGGGTTAAACTCCTACGAGCAGTACTTC
TRBV6-5	NA	TRBJ2-2	NA	CASSYRGVTGELFF	TGTGCCAGCAGTTATAGGGGGGTGACCGGGGAGCTGTTTTTT
TRBV11-3	NA	TRBJ2-1	TRBD1	CASSLLKGGTNEQFF	TGTGCCAGCAGCTTACTTAAAGGGGGCACGAATGAGCAGTTCTTC
TRBV29-1	NA	TRBJ1-2	NA	CSVRGGYGYTF	TGCAGCGTTAGGGGGGGCTATGGCTACACCTTC
TRBV28	NA	TRBJ1-2	NA	CASSRRVYGYTF	TGTGCCAGCAGCCGCAGGGTCTATGGCTACACCTTC
TRBV2	NA	TRBJ2-7	NA	CASSESPGPPYEQYF	TGTGCCAGCAGTGAATCCCCGGGTCCTCCCTACGAGCAGTACTTC
TRBV29-1	NA	TRBJ2-5	NA	CSATGWETQYF	TGCAGCGCGACCGGTTGGGAGACCCAGTACTTC
TRBV6-5	NA	TRBJ1-2	NA	CASRDQLNGYTF	TGTGCCAGCAGAGACCAGCTTAATGGCTACACCTTC
TRBV7-9	once	TRBJ2-1	TRBD2	CASSLLAGVEQFF	TGTGCCAGCAGCTTACTAGCGGGGGTTGAGCAGTTCTTC
TRBV5-4	NA	TRBJ2-7	TRBD2	CASSSGLVANEQYF	TGTGCCAGCAGCTCCGGACTAGTGGCAAACGAGCAGTACTTC
TRBV28	NA	TRBJ2-7	NA	CASTTSLYEQYF	TGTGCCAGCACCACGAGTCTCTACGAGCAGTACTTC